This T cell receptor (beta chain) originates from a study of OX40 agonist ivuxolimab in advanced cancers. Some clones are missing from TCRdb's copy, which holds only in-frame ones; the method was immunoSEQ multiplex PCR. Of around 60,000 clones detected, around 93% appear once; the ten largest clones hold approximately 0.44%. J gave up 4 bases and V 5 bases, and 12 bases lay outside the gene matches. The CDR3 extends over 16 amino acids. In germline, CDR1 is SGHTA, CDR2 FQGNSA. The chain carries TRBV7-2 and TRBJ2-7, with TRBD2 matching 9 bases. The TCR comes from an adult with an advanced solid tumor such as melanoma, head and neck, liver or kidney cancer. Specimen: CD4+ or CD8+ T cells sorted from blood, collected in a trial of the OX40 agonist ivuxolimab. CDR3 amino acids: CASSLIAGEVSYEQYF. The CDR3, as DNA: TGTGCCAGCAGCCTCATAGCGGGAGAGGTGTCTTACGAGCAGTACTTC.